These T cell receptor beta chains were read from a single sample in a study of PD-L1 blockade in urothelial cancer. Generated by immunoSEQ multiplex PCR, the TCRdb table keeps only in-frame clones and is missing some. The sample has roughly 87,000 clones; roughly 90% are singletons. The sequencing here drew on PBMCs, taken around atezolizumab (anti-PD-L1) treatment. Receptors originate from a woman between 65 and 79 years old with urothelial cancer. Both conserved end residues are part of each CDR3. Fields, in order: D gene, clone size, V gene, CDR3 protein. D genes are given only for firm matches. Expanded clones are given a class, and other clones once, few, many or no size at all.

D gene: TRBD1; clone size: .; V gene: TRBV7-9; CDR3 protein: CASRPLGQGEGYTF
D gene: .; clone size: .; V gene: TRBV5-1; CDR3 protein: CASRKGDNEKLFF
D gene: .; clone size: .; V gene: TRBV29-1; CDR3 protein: CSVEGVSEAFF
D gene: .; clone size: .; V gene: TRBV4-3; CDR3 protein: CASSQDPGGWETQYF
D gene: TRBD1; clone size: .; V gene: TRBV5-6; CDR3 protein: CASKEGANTEAFF
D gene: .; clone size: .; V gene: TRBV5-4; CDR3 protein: CASSLAVSTDSYNEQFF
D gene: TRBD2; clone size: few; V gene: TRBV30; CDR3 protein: CAGGRASNTGELFF
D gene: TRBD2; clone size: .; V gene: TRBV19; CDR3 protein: CASRDRGGSETQYF
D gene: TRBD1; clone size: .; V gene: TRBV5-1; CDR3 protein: CASSMTGRMNTEAFF
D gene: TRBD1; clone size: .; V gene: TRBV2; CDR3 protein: CASGKGALNAYEQYF
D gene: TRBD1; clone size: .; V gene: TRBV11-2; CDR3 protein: CASYGTDGANVLTF
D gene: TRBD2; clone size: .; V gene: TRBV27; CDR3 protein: CASSLGAAGDEQYF
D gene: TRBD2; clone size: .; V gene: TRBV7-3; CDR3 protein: CASRQLAGTGELFF
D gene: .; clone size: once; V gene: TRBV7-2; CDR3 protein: CASSLSTGTYEQYF
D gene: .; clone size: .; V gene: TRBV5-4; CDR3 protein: CASSRQSSGPDTQYF
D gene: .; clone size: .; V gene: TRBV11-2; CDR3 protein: CASSLSAGIHGYTF
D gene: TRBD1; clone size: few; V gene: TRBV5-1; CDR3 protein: CASSLYAGGVETQYF
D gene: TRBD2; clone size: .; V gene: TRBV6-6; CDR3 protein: CASRLSAGGGTDTQYF
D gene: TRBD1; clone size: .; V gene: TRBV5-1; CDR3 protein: CANSDRESSYTEAFF
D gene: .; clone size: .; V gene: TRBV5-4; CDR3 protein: CASSLELFTGELFF
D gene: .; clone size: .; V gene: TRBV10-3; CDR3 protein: CATAPGAGPSYEQYF
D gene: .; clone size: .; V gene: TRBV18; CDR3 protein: CASSRQGTEAFF
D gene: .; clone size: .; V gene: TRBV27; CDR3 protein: CASSFVAAPSYEQYF
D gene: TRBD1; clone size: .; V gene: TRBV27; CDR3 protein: CASGQGAGQPQHF
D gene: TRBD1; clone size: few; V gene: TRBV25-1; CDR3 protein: CASSDTGANYGYTF
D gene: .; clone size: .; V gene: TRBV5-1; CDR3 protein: CASSPTGLNYGYTF
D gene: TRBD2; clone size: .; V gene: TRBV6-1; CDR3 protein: CASSEGRGTSGRSSYEQYF
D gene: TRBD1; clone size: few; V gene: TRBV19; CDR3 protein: CASSGQGANEKLFF
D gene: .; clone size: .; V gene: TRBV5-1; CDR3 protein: CASSTSGVYAYEQYF
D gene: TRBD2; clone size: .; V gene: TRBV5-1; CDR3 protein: CASSLETSGRDEQFF
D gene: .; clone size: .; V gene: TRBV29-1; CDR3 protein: CSVARDPNYEQYF
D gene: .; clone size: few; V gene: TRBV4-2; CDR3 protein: CASSQERGSTEAFF
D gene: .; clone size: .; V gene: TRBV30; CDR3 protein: CAWRGVLLENTGELFF